One and the same sample provided the 20 T cell receptor beta chains below, sequenced in a study of cytomegalovirus exposure and HLA in healthy donors. Primers for the PCR totalled 60 Vbeta and 13 Jbeta. Method: immunoSEQ multiplex PCR; TCRdb's copy keeps in-frame clones and lacks some. The table shows almost 80,000 clones, with roughly 69% occurring only once. Sequencing used PBMCs. Receptor source: a woman aged 45-60 years in good health and CMV-seropositive.

This clone occurred a few times. The chain is built from TRBV19 and TRBJ1-1; a weak D match, TRBD1 (6 bases). The CDR3 loop spans 13 amino acids. Trimming removed 2 bases from V and 7 bases from J, with 11 bases in between. In germline, CDR1 is LNHDA, CDR2 SQIVND (reference sequence). The CDR3 DNA reads TGTGCCAGTAGTATAATGGGGACAATTGAAGCTTTCTTT. It translates to CASSIMGTIEAFF.

The V gene is TRBV7-3, the J gene TRBJ2-1, with TRBD2 matching 7 bases. V shed 5 bases, J shed 15 bases, and the junction held 13 bases outside the gene matches. Looked up from germline, CDR1 is SGHTA and CDR2 is FQGTGA. The CDR3 is 13 residues long. The CDR3 nucleotides read TGTGCCAGCAGCGAAGCGTGGGGGACTAATCTGTTCTTC. Translated, it gives CASSEAWGTNLFF.

The rearrangement uses TRBV6-1 and TRBJ2-1; 10 nucleotides match TRBD1. The length of the CDR3 is 13 residues. Germline CDR1 and CDR2: MNHNS and SASEGT. Unmatched junction bases numbered 6, after V lost 8 bases and J lost 8 bases. The CDR3 bases are TGTGCCAGCCAGAGACAGGGGGCAGATGAGCAGTTCTTC. This gives the protein CASQRQGADEQFF.

The chain recombines TRBV5-1 with TRBJ1-1, with 7 positions matching TRBD1. CDR1 is SGHRS, CDR2 YFSETQ, per germline. After removal of 2 bases from V and 7 bases from J, the junction contained 5 bases not matched to a gene. The CDR3 is 13 amino acids. In DNA form, the CDR3 reads TGCGCCAGCAGCTTAAACAGGGGCGGTGAAGCTTTCTTT. Its protein is CASSLNRGGEAFF.

The genes are TRBV19 and TRBJ2-5, with 7 bases aligning to TRBD2. The last part of the DNA fits TRBJ2-7 better; the J call may be wrong. The CDR3 spans 12 residues. Germline loops: CDR1 LNHDA, CDR2 SQIVND (reference sequence). The CDR3 reads CASSTSGYEQYF. The CDR3 DNA reads as TGTGCCAGTAGTACTAGCGGCTACGAGCAGTACTTC.

This clone was observed a handful of times. The chain links TRBV5-4 to TRBJ2-7, with 7 bases matching TRBD1. Trimming removed 3 bases from V and 5 bases from J; junction bases left unmatched: 2. Germline values: CDR1 SGHNT, CDR2 YYREEE (reference sequence). The CDR3 contains 12 residues. This chain's CDR3 is CASSYGTDEQYV. CDR3 coding DNA: TGTGCCAGCAGCTACGGGACAGACGAGCAGTACGTC.

The rearrangement uses TRBV6-6 and TRBJ1-1, with D possibly matching TRBD1 (6 bases). The CDR3 is 15 residues long. V lost 2 bases and J lost 1, with 11 bases in between. Germline V gives CDR1 MNHNY, CDR2 SVGAGI (reference sequence). CDR3 sequence (DNA): TGTGCCAGCAGTTACGGTGGGGGGGCGAACACTGAAGCTTTCTTT. Protein sequence: CASSYGGGANTEAFF.

Comment on this clone: A junction end diverges from the germline sequence, so it may reflect a read error. The chain couples TRBV7-9 to TRBJ1-1, with D uncertain. The CDR3 sequence is 11 residues long. CDR1 is SEHNR and CDR2 is FQNEAQ in the germline V gene (reference sequence). The DNA of the CDR3 is TGTGCCAGCAGCCCAGCGGGCCCCTTAACCTTT. As protein: CASSPAGPLTF.

This clone was seen only once. The chain has TRBV25-1 and TRBJ2-1; tentatively, D is TRBD1 (5 bases). CDR1 is MGHDK, CDR2 SYGVNS, per germline. The CDR3 sequence is 13 residues long. The V end lost 6 bases, the J end lost 3 bases, and 9 bases lay between the germline ends. CDR3 DNA: TGTGCCAGCAGCGTCGACAGCTACAATGAGCAGTTCTTC. Residues: CASSVDSYNEQFF.

In this sample, this clone turned up once. Written as DNA, the CDR3 is TGTGCCAGCAGCGGGGACAGGGCCTACAATGAGCAGTTCTTC. It translates to CASSGDRAYNEQFF. The chain is built from TRBV9 and TRBJ2-1; 9 bases fit TRBD1. CDR1 and CDR2 (germline): SGDLS, YYNGEE. The CDR3 extends over 14 amino acids. J gave up 2 bases and V 3 bases, and 0 bases lay outside the gene matches.

This clone was recorded a few times. This CDR3 reads CASSEGGRAGVGGELFF. CDR3 in DNA: TGTGCCAGCAGCGAGGGGGGGCGAGCGGGGGTCGGCGGGGAGCTGTTTTTT. This chain connects TRBV9 to TRBJ2-2; TRBD2 matches 8 bases. CDR3 size: 17 residues. Germline-derived CDR1 and CDR2 are SGDLS and YYNGEE. The ends lost 3 bases at V and 7 bases at J; junction bases unmatched: 14.

This clone showed up just once. The V gene is TRBV7-9, the J gene TRBJ2-5, with 9 bases that match TRBD2. Germline CDR1 is SEHNR and CDR2 is FQNEAQ (reference sequence). This CDR3 contains 15 residues. With V trimmed by 1 base and J by 4 bases, 4 bases remained unmatched. The CDR3 is CASSLGRGGRETQYF. In DNA, the CDR3 is TGTGCCAGCAGCTTAGGGCGGGGGGGCCGAGAGACCCAGTACTTC.

Notes on this clone: This sequence is one base from a far larger clone and is likely a read error. Other DNA sequences in the same sample also yield this CDR3. V usage is TRBV7-8 and J usage is TRBJ2-7; tentatively, D is TRBD2 (6 bases). Looked up from germline, CDR1 is SGHVS and CDR2 is FQNEAQ. Between the trimmed V and J ends, which lost 2 bases and 5 bases, there was a span of 16 bases. The CDR3 spans 15 residues. CDR3 in amino acids: CASSLQPGAGNEQYV. CDR3 nucleotide sequence: TGTGCCAGCAGCTTACAACCGGGAGCAGGCAACGAGCAGTACGTC.

The chain carries TRBV7-7 and TRBJ2-7; TRBD1 is a possible D gene (6 bases). CDR1 SSHAT and CDR2 FNYEAQ come from the germline V gene (reference sequence). The germline V and J ends were trimmed by 5 bases and 6 bases, with 14 bases remaining between them. This CDR3 region has 13 residues. CDR3: CASSPGRGGEQYF. CDR3 DNA: TGTGCCAGCAGCCCGGGGCGAGGGGGCGAGCAGTACTTC.

This chain links TRBV13 with TRBJ2-1; 7 bases map to TRBD1. The trim removed 5 bases at V and 2 bases at J, leaving 6 bases unmatched. This CDR3 is built from 15 residues. CDR1 PRHDT and CDR2 FYEKMQ come from the germline V gene (reference sequence). CDR3 bases: TGTGCCAGCAGCCCGAGACAGGGAGCCTACAATGAGCAGTTCTTC. Amino acids: CASSPRQGAYNEQFF.

CDR3 coding DNA: TGTGCCAGCAGCAAGACCACTTACAGGGGTAACACCGGGGAGCTGTTTTTT. Its protein product is CASSKTTYRGNTGELFF. The chain is built from TRBV7-6 and TRBJ2-2; 7 bases are a match to TRBD1. Germline trimming cut 5 bases from V and 2 bases from J; bases unmatched to any gene: 11. The CDR3 contains 17 residues. In germline, CDR1 is SGHVS, CDR2 FNYEAQ.

This clone was detected a few times. This chain connects TRBV5-6 to TRBJ2-1; possibly TRBD1 for D (5 bases). CDR1 SGHDT and CDR2 YYEEEE come from the germline V gene. CDR3 length: 14 amino acids. V lost 4 bases and J 2 bases, leaving 10 bases between the germline ends. The CDR3 region has the DNA TGTGCCAGCAGCGTCAGGGATCCCTACAATGAGCAGTTCTTC. It encodes CASSVRDPYNEQFF.

The chain couples TRBV21-1 to TRBJ1-2; the table's TRBD1 call for D was not verified on the DNA. TRBV21-1 is described as a pseudogene. This CDR3 is built from 14 residues. The CDR3 region is CASSKEAGNYGYTF. CDR3 DNA: TGTGCCAGCAGCAAAGAAGCAGGGAACTATGGCTACACCTTC.

This sequence joins TRBV29-1 and TRBJ1-1; 9 nucleotides agree with TRBD1. The CDR3 is 12 residues long. CDR1 and CDR2 (germline): SQVTM, ANQGSEA. With 7 bases clipped from V and 9 bases from J, the junction kept 9 bases outside the gene matches. The CDR3 DNA is TGCAGCGAAAAGGGACAGGGAGTCAAAGCTTTCTTT. Encoded protein: CSEKGQGVKAFF.

This clone was found a few times. This chain connects TRBV7-2 to TRBJ1-5; D unresolved. The V gene lost 4 bases and the J gene lost 3 bases, with 7 bases spanning the gap. The CDR3 has 13 residues. Germline V gene sequence: CDR1 SGHTA, CDR2 FQGNSA. The CDR3 coding sequence is TGTGCCAGCAGCTCTCACTTCAATCAGCCCCAGCATTTT. Its protein is CASSSHFNQPQHF.